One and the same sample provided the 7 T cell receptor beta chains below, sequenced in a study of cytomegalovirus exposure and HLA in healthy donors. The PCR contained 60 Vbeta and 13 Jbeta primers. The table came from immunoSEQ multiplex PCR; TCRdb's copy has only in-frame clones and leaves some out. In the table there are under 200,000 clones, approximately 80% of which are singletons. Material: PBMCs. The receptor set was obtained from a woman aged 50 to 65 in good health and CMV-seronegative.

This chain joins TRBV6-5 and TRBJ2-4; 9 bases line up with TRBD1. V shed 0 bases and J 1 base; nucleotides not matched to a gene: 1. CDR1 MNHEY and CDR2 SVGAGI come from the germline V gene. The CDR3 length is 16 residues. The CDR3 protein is CASSYSTGGAKNIQYF. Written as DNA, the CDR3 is TGTGCCAGCAGTTACTCGACAGGGGGGGCCAAAAACATTCAGTACTTC.

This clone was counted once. CDR3 bases: TGCGCCAGCAGCTTCTCGTCCCGTTATGCTAACTATGGCTACACCTTC. Protein product: CASSFSSRYANYGYTF. The chain links TRBV5-1 to TRBJ1-2; D is ambiguous. This CDR3 has 16 residues. Germline CDR1 SGHRS, CDR2 YFSETQ. The V end was cut by 2 bases, the J end by 0 bases, with 14 bases between. Filled out from reference TRBV5-1 and TRBJ1-2, the complete variable domain reads KAGVTQTPRYLIKTRGQQVTLSCSPISGHRSVSWYQQTPGQGLQFLFEYFSETQRNKGNFPGRFSGRQFSNSRSEMNVSTLELGDSALYLCASSFSSRYANYGYTFGSGTRLTVV.

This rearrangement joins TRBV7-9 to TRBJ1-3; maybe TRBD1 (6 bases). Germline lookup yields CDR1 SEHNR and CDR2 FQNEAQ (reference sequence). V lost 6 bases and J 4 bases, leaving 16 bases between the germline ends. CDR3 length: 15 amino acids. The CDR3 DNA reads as TGTGCCAGCAGTCGTGTGTACAGGGTGGGAAACACCATATATTTT. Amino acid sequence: CASSRVYRVGNTIYF.

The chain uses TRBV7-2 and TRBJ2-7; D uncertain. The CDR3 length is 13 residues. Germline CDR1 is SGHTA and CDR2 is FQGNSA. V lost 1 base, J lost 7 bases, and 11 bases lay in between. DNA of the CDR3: TGTGCCAGCAGCTTAGGCCTCCCGGAGGAGCAGTACTTC. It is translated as CASSLGLPEEQYF.

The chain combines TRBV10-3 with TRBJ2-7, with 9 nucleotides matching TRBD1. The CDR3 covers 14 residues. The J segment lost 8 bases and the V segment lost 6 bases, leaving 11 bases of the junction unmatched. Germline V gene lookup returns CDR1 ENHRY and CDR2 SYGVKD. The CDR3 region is CAISPGTGIPQQYF. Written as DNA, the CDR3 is TGTGCCATCAGCCCCGGGACAGGGATTCCTCAGCAGTACTTC.

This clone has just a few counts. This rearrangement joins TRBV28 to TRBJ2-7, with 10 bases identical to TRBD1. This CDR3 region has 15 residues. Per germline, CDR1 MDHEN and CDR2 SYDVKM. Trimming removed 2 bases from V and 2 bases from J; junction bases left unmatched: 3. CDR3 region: CASSLPGTGAYEQYF. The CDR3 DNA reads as TGTGCCAGCAGTTTACCGGGGACAGGGGCCTACGAGCAGTACTTC. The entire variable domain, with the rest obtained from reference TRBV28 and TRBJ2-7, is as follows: DVKVTQSSRYLVKRTGEKVFLECVQDMDHENMFWYRQDPGLGLRLIYFSYDVKMKEKGDIPEGYSVSREKKERFSLILESASTNQTSMYLCASSLPGTGAYEQYFGPGTRLTVT.

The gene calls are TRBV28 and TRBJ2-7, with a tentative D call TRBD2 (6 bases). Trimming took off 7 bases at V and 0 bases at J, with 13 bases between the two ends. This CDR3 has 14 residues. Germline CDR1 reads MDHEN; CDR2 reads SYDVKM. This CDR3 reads CASIGGTGSYEQYF. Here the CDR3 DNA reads TGTGCCAGCATTGGGGGGACGGGCTCCTACGAGCAGTACTTC. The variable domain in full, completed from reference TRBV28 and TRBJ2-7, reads DVKVTQSSRYLVKRTGEKVFLECVQDMDHENMFWYRQDPGLGLRLIYFSYDVKMKEKGDIPEGYSVSREKKERFSLILESASTNQTSMYLCASIGGTGSYEQYFGPGTRLTVT.